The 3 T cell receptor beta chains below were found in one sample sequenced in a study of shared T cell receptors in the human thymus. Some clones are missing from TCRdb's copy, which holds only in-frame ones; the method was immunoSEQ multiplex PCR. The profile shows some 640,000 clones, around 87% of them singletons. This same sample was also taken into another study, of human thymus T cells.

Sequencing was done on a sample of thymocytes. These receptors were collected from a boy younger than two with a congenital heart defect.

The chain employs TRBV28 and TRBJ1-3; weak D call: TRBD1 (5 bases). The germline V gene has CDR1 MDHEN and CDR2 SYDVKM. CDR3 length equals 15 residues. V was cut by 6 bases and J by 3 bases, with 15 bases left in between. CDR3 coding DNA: TGTGCCAGCAGGCAGGGAGGAGGGTATGGAAACACCATATATTTT. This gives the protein CASRQGGGYGNTIYF.

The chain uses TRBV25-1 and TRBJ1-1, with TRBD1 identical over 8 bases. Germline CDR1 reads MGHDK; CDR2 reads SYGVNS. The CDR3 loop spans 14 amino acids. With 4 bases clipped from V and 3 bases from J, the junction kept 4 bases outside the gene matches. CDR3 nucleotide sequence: TGTGCCAGCAGTGGAACAGGGGGATACACTGAAGCTTTCTTT. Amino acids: CASSGTGGYTEAFF.

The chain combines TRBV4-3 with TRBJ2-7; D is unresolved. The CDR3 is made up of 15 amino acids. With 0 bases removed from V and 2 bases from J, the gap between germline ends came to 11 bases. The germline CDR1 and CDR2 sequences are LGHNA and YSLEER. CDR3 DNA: TGCGCCAGCAGCCAAGATGTCACAGATACCTACGAGCAGTACTTC. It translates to CASSQDVTDTYEQYF.